Presented here are 13 T cell receptor beta chains from one specimen sequenced in a study of regulatory T cells in long-lasting Graves disease. Construction of the TCR beta libraries employed iRepertoire HTBI primers in conjunction with Arm-PCR of CDR3 regions. MiXCR, applied by TCRdb to the multiplex PCR reads, yields one record per CDR3 protein. Of 400,000 to 500,000 distinct CDR3 sequences listed, roughly 23% are singletons. Time point indicated: persistent/refractory GD, antithyroid drugs over 5 years with positive TRAb. The authors made the TCR library using RNA they extracted from PBMCs. Sequenced material: peripheral blood mononuclear cells (PBMCs), taken when the disease was refractory, from a patient treated with antithyroid drugs. These TCRs come from a female donor with Graves disease.

A note on this clonotype: A much larger clone differs by one base, so this may be a read error. The chain is built from TRBV28 and TRBJ2-2; possible D gene TRBD2, 6 bases. Germline CDR1 is MDHEN and CDR2 is SYDVKM. The ends were cut back, 6 bases at V and 6 bases at J, with 17 bases in the middle. The CDR3 is made up of 15 amino acids. The CDR3 DNA reads TGTGCCAGCAGCCCCCTCGGACCGGGAGCCGGGGAGCTGTTTTTT. This gives the protein CASSPLGPGAGELFF.

The chain has TRBV5-1 and TRBJ2-7; D may be TRBD1 (6 bases). Per germline, CDR1 SGHRS and CDR2 YFSETQ. The ends were cut back, 7 bases at V and 2 bases at J, with 16 bases in the middle. The CDR3 runs to 14 residues. CDR3 region: CASHRDAGAYEQYF. The CDR3 DNA reads TGCGCCAGCCACAGGGACGCCGGCGCCTACGAGCAGTACTTC.

The CDR3 protein is CASSSQAGEETQYF. CDR3 bases: TGTGCCAGCAGCTCTCAAGCGGGAGAAGAGACCCAGTACTTC. V usage is TRBV7-7 and J usage is TRBJ2-5; 8 positions match TRBD2. Losses at the gene ends were 4 bases for V and 3 bases for J; bases not matched to a gene: 4. Germline CDR1 SSHAT, CDR2 FNYEAQ (reference sequence). This CDR3 has 14 amino acids. Combining the CDR3 with reference TRBV7-7 and TRBJ2-5 gives the whole variable domain GAGVSQSPRYKVTKRGQDVTLRCDPISSHATLYWYQQALGQGPEFLTYFNYEAQPDKSGLPSDRFSAERPEGSISTLTIQRTEQRDSAMYRCASSSQAGEETQYFGPGTRLLVL.

This clonotype was detected only a few times. The chain links TRBV29-1 to TRBJ1-1; 7 bases are shared with TRBD1. CDR3 length: 13 residues. With 7 bases clipped from V and 10 bases from J, the junction kept 15 bases outside the gene matches. Germline CDR1 SQVTM, CDR2 ANQGSEA. The CDR3 sequence: CSAALDLGQAAFF. CDR3 sequence (DNA): TGCAGCGCTGCCCTGGACCTTGGACAGGCAGCTTTCTTT.

In the case of this clonotype: A single base separates this from a much larger clone, so it may be a read error. V gene TRBV27 combines with J gene TRBJ1-5; maybe TRBD1 (6 bases). The CDR3 is made up of 18 amino acids. Trimming pared 5 bases from V and 2 bases from J, leaving 22 bases between. Germline V lookup: CDR1 MNHEY, CDR2 SMNVEV (reference sequence). CDR3 amino acids: CASSKWDKSFSGNQPQHF. In nucleotides, the CDR3 is TGTGCCAGCAGTAAATGGGACAAGTCATTCTCTGGCAATCAGCCCCAGCATTTT.

At least ten counts were recorded for this clonotype. The chain joins TRBV11-2 to TRBJ1-4, with D unclear. The ends were cut back, 1 base at V and 3 bases at J, with 9 bases in the middle. The CDR3 covers 15 residues. The V gene's germline CDR1 is SGHAT and CDR2 FQNNGV. Here the CDR3 reads CASSLARGSNEKLFF. As DNA, the CDR3 is TGTGCCAGCAGCTTAGCTCGCGGTTCTAATGAAAAACTGTTTTTT.

This clonotype has more than one count but fewer than ten. The chain is built from TRBV2 and TRBJ2-1; 10 positions agree with TRBD2. This CDR3 region has 14 residues. Germline CDR1 and CDR2: SNHLY and FYNNEI. The trim removed 4 bases at V and 5 bases at J, leaving 2 bases unmatched. The CDR3 DNA reads TGTGCCAGCAGTGTTGGACTAGCGGACAATGAGCAGTTCTTC. Protein: CASSVGLADNEQFF.

V is TRBV2 and J is TRBJ1-3; 9 bases line up with TRBD1. The CDR3 is 15 amino acids. Germline assignment: CDR1 SNHLY and CDR2 FYNNEI. The ends lost 3 bases at V and 2 bases at J; junction bases unmatched: 2. The CDR3 DNA reads TGTGCCAGCAGTGACCGGGACAGGGCTGGAAACACCATATATTTT. Protein sequence: CASSDRDRAGNTIYF.

The chain has TRBV6-2 or TRBV6-3 and TRBJ1-5; D might be TRBD1 (5 bases). Germline CDR1 reads MNHEY; CDR2 reads SVGEGT. Trimming removed 4 bases from V and 0 bases from J, with 16 bases in between. This CDR3 comprises 17 residues. DNA for the CDR3: TGTGCCAGCAGTTTTACCCGGGACCGAACTAGCAATCAGCCCCAGCATTTT. It codes for CASSFTRDRTSNQPQHF.

The chain couples TRBV5-4 to TRBJ2-7; D remains ambiguous. The CDR3 consists of 15 residues. The V and J ends lost 3 bases and 1 base respectively, with 14 bases between them. Germline V gives CDR1 SGHNT, CDR2 YYREEE (reference sequence). CDR3 residues: CASSYGQRPSYEQYF. Here the CDR3 DNA reads TGTGCCAGCAGCTACGGGCAGCGACCTTCCTACGAGCAGTACTTC. Full variable domain (missing parts from reference TRBV5-4 and TRBJ2-7): ETGVTQSPTHLIKTRGQQVTLRCSSQSGHNTVSWYQQALGQGPQFIFQYYREEENGRGNFPPRFSGLQFPNYSSELNVNALELDDSALYLCASSYGQRPSYEQYFGPGTRLTVT.

The chain carries TRBV14 and TRBJ2-2; no definite D call. CDR1 is SGHDN, CDR2 FVKESK, per germline. V was shortened by 3 bases and J by 0 bases, with 23 bases between the two germline ends. The length of the CDR3 is 20 residues. In DNA, the CDR3 is TGTGCCAGCAGCCACCTCGGACGCGACCCCACAAAACCGAACACCGGGGAGCTGTTTTTT. The encoded protein is CASSHLGRDPTKPNTGELFF.

At least ten counts were recorded for this clonotype. The V and J genes are TRBV5-1 and TRBJ2-7, with 12 positions matching TRBD1. Germline trimming cut 0 bases from V and 6 bases from J; bases unmatched to any gene: 4. The CDR3 contains 15 residues. Germline-derived CDR1 and CDR2 are SGHRS and YFSETQ. The CDR3, as DNA: TGCGCCAGCAGCTTGGAGGGGACAGGGGGCCGCGAGCAGTACTTC. Protein product: CASSLEGTGGREQYF. Using reference TRBV5-1 and TRBJ2-7 for the parts outside the CDR3, the full variable domain is KAGVTQTPRYLIKTRGQQVTLSCSPISGHRSVSWYQQTPGQGLQFLFEYFSETQRNKGNFPGRFSGRQFSNSRSEMNVSTLELGDSALYLCASSLEGTGGREQYFGPGTRLTVT.

This clonotype has only a few counts. The CDR3 DNA is TGTGCCAGCAGCCATAGCGGGAGTATAACCGGGGAGCTGTTTTTT. Protein sequence: CASSHSGSITGELFF. The chain uses TRBV5-4 and TRBJ2-2, with 9 positions matching TRBD2. Losses at the gene ends were 4 bases for V and 5 bases for J; bases not matched to a gene: 6. CDR1 and CDR2 (germline): SGHNT, YYREEE (reference sequence). The CDR3 is 15 residues long. Complete variable domain (other parts from reference TRBV5-4 and TRBJ2-2): ETGVTQSPTHLIKTRGQQVTLRCSSQSGHNTVSWYQQALGQGPQFIFQYYREEENGRGNFPPRFSGLQFPNYSSELNVNALELDDSALYLCASSHSGSITGELFFGEGSRLTVL.